This entry describes one T cell receptor (beta chain). The antigen remains unidentified. The germline V and J ends were trimmed by 6 bases and 2 bases, with 11 bases remaining between them. Germline loops: CDR1 SNHLY, CDR2 FYNNEI. The CDR3 is 14 amino acids. The data derive from a study of cytomegalovirus exposure and HLA in healthy donors. Study-wide results and caveats: Rare sequences made up most TCRs, while some public TCRs were found in many donors. In an earlier analysis, about 87% or about 30%: the productive usage of most TCR beta V segments. One variant, a missense change in DCLRE1C, was linked in a later analysis to TCR beta V- and J-gene trimming.

PCR employed 60 Vbeta and 13 Jbeta primers. Original methodology: Some 12 million shared chains were among the 80 million or so unique TCR beta chains that a later analysis counted. Sequenced by immunoSEQ multiplex PCR; TCRdb stores in-frame clones only, minus some. For V, J and clone size, that table is used; D and trimming come from the DNA. This repertoire shows about 150,000 clones, 75% to 90% found once; its top ten account for 1.5%. This rearrangement joins TRBV2 to TRBJ1-5; the D is unclear. The receptor's source is a man between 40 and 49 years old in good health and CMV-seronegative. What was sequenced was PBMCs. CDR3 sequence reads: CASSLASRNQPQHF. DNA for the CDR3: TGTGCCAGCAGCCTAGCCAGCCGCAATCAGCCCCAGCATTTT.